The 26 T cell receptor beta chains presented below share a single source sample, sequenced in a study of a mutant IDH1 vaccine in newly diagnosed glioma. These TCRs are of unknown antigen specificity. Produced via immunoSEQ multiplex PCR; TCRdb's table is partial and in-frame only. Of 45,000 to 55,000 clones in the sample, 70% to 85% were seen once. The time point was: week 35, safety follow-up. The content of each vaccine dose was 300 ug of mutant IDH1 20-mer peptide, and topical imiquimod accompanied it. The material was PBMCs, obtained from a glioma patient whose treatment included an IDH1 peptide vaccine. Every receptor here comes from a man between 40 and 49 years old with glioma.

The CDR3, as DNA: TGTGCCAGCTCCGACAGAGCTCACTATGGCTACACCTTC. It specifies CASSDRAHYGYTF. The rearrangement uses TRBV6-1 and TRBJ1-2; possible D gene TRBD1, 5 bases. The CDR3 totals 13 residues. Between the trimmed V and J ends, which lost 8 bases and 3 bases, there was a span of 13 bases. Germline V gene lookup returns CDR1 MNHNS and CDR2 SASEGT.

This clone was detected a few times. The genes are TRBV2 and TRBJ1-2; D gene unclear. Looked up from germline, CDR1 is SNHLY and CDR2 is FYNNEI. The CDR3 sequence is 13 residues long. Trimming stripped 8 bases from V and 4 bases from J, with 14 bases between. The CDR3 DNA sequence: TGTGCCAGCCATCCGTCCCCCGTCTATGGCTACACCTTC. Protein sequence: CASHPSPVYGYTF.

This clone was recorded once. This chain joins TRBV5-1 and TRBJ2-7, with 8 bases lining up with TRBD2. The CDR3 is 14 residues long. The germline V gene has CDR1 SGHRS and CDR2 YFSETQ. V was clipped by 4 bases and J by 0 bases; unmatched bases: 3. CDR3 nucleotides: TGCGCCAGCAGCGCGGGGGGTAGCTCCTACGAGCAGTACTTC. Its translation is CASSAGGSSYEQYF.

This sequence joins TRBV5-4 and TRBJ2-1; TRBD1 agrees at 8 bases. V shed 4 bases, J shed 7 bases, and the junction held 10 bases outside the gene matches. CDR3 size: 15 residues. Per germline, CDR1 SGHNT and CDR2 YYREEE (reference sequence). In DNA form, the CDR3 reads TGTGCCAGCAGCCTCACCGCAGGGGGCGTGAATGAGCAGTTCTTC. The encoded protein is CASSLTAGGVNEQFF.

This clone was recorded a few times. The V and J genes are TRBV10-3 and TRBJ2-7; D is undetermined. CDR3 length: 11 amino acids. V was pared by 2 bases and J by 5 bases, with 4 bases between. In germline, CDR1 is ENHRY, CDR2 SYGVKD. The CDR3 here is CAISERDEQYF. The CDR3 coding sequence is TGTGCCATCAGTGAGCGGGACGAGCAGTACTTC.

This clone was seen a single time. The V call is TRBV5-4, the J call TRBJ2-7; TRBD1 aligns across 8 bases. CDR1 is SGHNT and CDR2 is YYREEE in the germline V gene (reference sequence). This CDR3 is 13 amino acids long. V trimming: 4 bases; J trimming: 1 base; junction bases outside the gene matches: 1. CDR3 amino acids: CASSRDRSYEQYF. The CDR3 DNA reads TGTGCCAGCAGCCGGGACAGGTCCTACGAGCAGTACTTC. The entire variable domain, with the rest obtained from reference TRBV5-4 and TRBJ2-7, is as follows: ETGVTQSPTHLIKTRGQQVTLRCSSQSGHNTVSWYQQALGQGPQFIFQYYREEENGRGNFPPRFSGLQFPNYSSELNVNALELDDSALYLCASSRDRSYEQYFGPGTRLTVT.

This chain joins TRBV25-1 and TRBJ1-2; 9 bases map to TRBD1. CDR1 is MGHDK, CDR2 SYGVNS, per germline. The CDR3 length is 17 residues. The ends lost 6 bases at V and 8 bases at J; junction bases unmatched: 19. CDR3 DNA: TGTGCCAGCAGGGGACTCCGGGACAGGGAGGGCGGTTCGGGCTACACCTTC. Its protein product is CASRGLRDREGGSGYTF.

The CDR3 loop is CATSRGDRVQETQYF. The DNA for the CDR3 is TGTGCCACCAGCAGGGGGGACAGGGTCCAAGAGACCCAGTACTTC. V usage is TRBV15 and J usage is TRBJ2-5; 9 positions agree with TRBD1. Per germline, CDR1 LNHNV and CDR2 YYDKDF (reference sequence). J lost 1 base, V lost 3 bases, and 3 bases had no gene match. The CDR3 consists of 15 residues.

The V call is TRBV11-3, the J call TRBJ2-7, with a possible D match to TRBD2 (6 bases). Per germline, CDR1 SGHNT and CDR2 YENEEA. The CDR3 is made up of 16 amino acids. V lost 1 base and J lost 4, with 17 bases in between. The CDR3 protein is CASSLGIERDFYEQYF. CDR3 sequence (DNA): TGTGCCAGCAGCTTAGGGATAGAACGGGACTTTTACGAGCAGTACTTC.

This chain joins TRBV23-1 and TRBJ1-2; D is possibly TRBD1 (5 bases). TRBV23-1 is an ORF; its function is uncertain. Trimming stripped 1 base from V and 3 bases from J, with 12 bases between. CDR3 length: 15 amino acids. The CDR3 is CASSQWDPGDYGYTF. For the CDR3, the DNA is TGCGCCAGCAGTCAATGGGACCCTGGGGACTATGGCTACACCTTC.

V and J are TRBV5-6 and TRBJ1-2, with a weak D call TRBD1 (5 bases). Trimming cost V 4 bases and J 2 bases, with 12 bases left between them. Germline values: CDR1 SGHDT, CDR2 YYEEEE. The CDR3 has 14 residues. The CDR3 is CASSPAGPNYGYTF. CDR3 nucleotide sequence: TGTGCCAGCAGCCCGGCAGGGCCAAACTATGGCTACACCTTC.

The genes are TRBV6-5 and TRBJ1-5; TRBD1 might be the D (6 bases). This CDR3 has 13 amino acids. Germline-derived CDR1 and CDR2 are MNHEY and SVGAGI. V was clipped by 6 bases and J by 9 bases, with 15 bases between them. Here the CDR3 DNA reads TGTGCCAGCAGAAAGGCAGGGGCCCTGCCCCAGCATTTT. Its translation is CASRKAGALPQHF.

This sequence joins TRBV5-1 and TRBJ2-3, with 8 positions matching TRBD2. J was trimmed by 0 bases and V by 0 bases; bases with no gene match: 9. Germline CDR1 SGHRS, CDR2 YFSETQ. The CDR3 consists of 18 residues. The CDR3 spells CASSLAYSGDDSTDTQYF. For the CDR3, the DNA is TGCGCCAGCAGCTTGGCCTATAGCGGGGACGATAGCACAGATACGCAGTATTTT.

The V and J genes are TRBV7-9 and TRBJ2-5, with TRBD1 matching over 9 bases. V gave up 0 bases and J gave up 4 bases; unmatched junction bases: 9. Germline V gene lookup returns CDR1 SEHNR and CDR2 FQNEAQ (reference sequence). The CDR3 contains 17 residues. CDR3 sequence reads: CASSLAGWTGVGETQYF. The CDR3 coding sequence is TGTGCCAGCAGCTTAGCGGGTTGGACAGGGGTGGGAGAGACCCAGTACTTC.

This clone has only a few counts. The CDR3 protein is CASSRGLSNTGELFF. CDR3 nucleotide sequence: TGTGCCAGCAGCCGCGGACTATCGAACACCGGGGAGCTGTTTTTT. The rearrangement joins TRBV5-5 to TRBJ2-2, with D possibly matching TRBD2 (6 bases). This CDR3 is built from 15 residues. CDR1 and CDR2 from the germline V gene are SGHKS and YYEKEE (reference sequence). V lost 4 bases and J 0 bases, leaving 10 bases between the germline ends.

The chain couples TRBV6-1 to TRBJ1-6, with a possible D match to TRBD1 (6 bases). This CDR3 has 16 amino acids. Germline V gene sequence: CDR1 MNHNS, CDR2 SASEGT. V lost 0 bases, J lost 8 bases, and 14 bases lay in between. CDR3 sequence: CASSEAWGGQDSPLHF. For the CDR3, the DNA is TGTGCCAGCAGTGAAGCGTGGGGGGGCCAAGATTCACCCCTCCACTTT.

The J gene is TRBJ2-2, the V gene TRBV15, with 8 bases lining up with TRBD1. Trimming took 1 base from V and 6 from J; bases not matched to a gene: 7. The CDR3 is 16 amino acids. Germline CDR1 reads LNHNV; CDR2 reads YYDKDF (reference sequence). The CDR3 region has the DNA TGTGCCACCAGCAGAGGCGGGACAGGTCCGTCCGGGGAGCTGTTTTTT. Residues: CATSRGGTGPSGELFF.

This chain connects TRBV4-1 to TRBJ2-7; D unresolved. Germline CDR1 MGHRA, CDR2 YSYEKL. V was clipped by 0 bases and J by 3 bases, with 6 bases between them. The CDR3 runs to 13 residues. The CDR3 loop reads CASSQDSGYEQYF. CDR3 in DNA: TGCGCCAGCAGCCAAGATTCGGGCTACGAGCAGTACTTC.

This clone was observed a few times. The rearrangement links TRBV18 to TRBJ1-1, with D uncertain. Germline lookup yields CDR1 KGHSH and CDR2 LQKENI. The V end lost 0 bases, the J end lost 4 bases, and 12 bases lay between the germline ends. CDR3 size: 15 residues. The CDR3 bases are TGTGCCAGCTCACCACCGTCAAGGGATAGCACTGAAGCTTTCTTT. This codes for CASSPPSRDSTEAFF.

The chain recombines TRBV5-4 with TRBJ2-5, with D perhaps assigned TRBD1 or TRBD2 (6 bases each). Between the trimmed V and J ends, which lost 4 bases and 2 bases, there was a span of 15 bases. Germline CDR1 and CDR2: SGHNT and YYREEE (reference sequence). The CDR3 extends over 15 amino acids. This CDR3 reads CASSRSGAVQETQYF. CDR3 sequence (DNA): TGTGCCAGCAGCCGCTCGGGGGCCGTACAAGAGACCCAGTACTTC.

The CDR3 sequence: CASSYSGVGGYTF. CDR3 nucleotide sequence: TGTGCCAGCAGTTACTCAGGGGTGGGGGGCTACACCTTC. V is TRBV6-5 and J is TRBJ1-2; D is possibly TRBD1 (5 bases). This CDR3 has 13 residues. From germline, CDR1 is MNHEY and CDR2 SVGAGI. V gave up 0 bases and J gave up 8 bases, with 10 bases separating them.

The V and J genes are TRBV11-2 and TRBJ1-2; D gene unclear. This CDR3 contains 13 residues. With 2 bases removed from V and 8 bases from J, the gap between germline ends came to 12 bases. CDR1 is SGHAT, CDR2 FQNNGV, per germline. The CDR3 DNA sequence: TGTGCCAGCAGCTTATCGCGCGGTGGCGGCTACACCTTC. Amino acids: CASSLSRGGGYTF.

V is TRBV5-1 and J is TRBJ2-3, with D perhaps matching TRBD2 (6 bases). Trimming stripped 4 bases from V and 3 bases from J, with 12 bases between. The CDR3 totals 14 residues. Germline V gives CDR1 SGHRS, CDR2 YFSETQ. The CDR3 here is CASSITSPTDTQYF. The CDR3 bases are TGCGCCAGCAGCATTACTAGCCCGACAGATACGCAGTATTTT.

The chain is built from TRBV5-1 and TRBJ2-2; 9 nucleotides line up with TRBD1. Germline lookup yields CDR1 SGHRS and CDR2 YFSETQ. This CDR3 contains 15 residues. Trimming removed 5 bases from V and 5 bases from J; junction bases left unmatched: 7. The CDR3 loop is CASRGQGQGTGELFF. CDR3 in DNA: TGCGCCAGCAGGGGACAGGGCCAAGGGACCGGGGAGCTGTTTTTT.

The V and J genes are TRBV19 and TRBJ1-2; 10 bases align to TRBD1. The CDR3 spans 17 residues. J was trimmed by 8 bases and V by 1 base; bases with no gene match: 13. CDR1 is LNHDA, CDR2 SQIVND, per germline (reference sequence). CDR3 in DNA: TGTGCCAGTAGTATAGGTCCCGCCGGGACAGGGGCTCTCGGCTACACCTTC. It specifies CASSIGPAGTGALGYTF.

J is TRBJ2-3 and V is TRBV9; D is undetermined. Trimming cost V 4 bases and J 2 bases, with 14 bases left between them. Germline CDR1 SGDLS, CDR2 YYNGEE. This CDR3 has 15 amino acids. CDR3 loop: CASSPQAGFTDTQYF. CDR3 nucleotide sequence: TGTGCCAGCAGCCCCCAAGCAGGATTCACAGATACGCAGTATTTT. Full variable domain (remainder filled in from reference TRBV9 and TRBJ2-3): DSGVTQTPKHLITATGQRVTLRCSPRSGDLSVYWYQQSLDQGLQFLIQYYNGEERAKGNILERFSAQQFPDLHSELNLSSLELGDSALYFCASSPQAGFTDTQYFGPGTRLTVL.